The table lists the clone carrying this T cell receptor (beta chain) with a few counts. The data are from a study of blood T cell repertoires in COVID-19. Study background: Acute and convalescent COVID-19 samples came from the United States, Italy and Spain. In each case, the material was cDNA or gDNA derived from T cells, B-cell-depleted T cells, or PBMCs.

One Seattle source followed patients from active infection through their disease course. Original methodology: Estimated nucleated cell counts came from reference gene primer amplification. Profiled with immunoSEQ multiplex PCR; TCRdb holds only in-frame clones, not every one. That table supplies the V and J calls and clone size; D and trimming were determined from the DNA. Of hundreds of thousands of clones listed, about 87% are singletons. Per the germline V gene, CDR1 is SNHLY and CDR2 is FYNNEI. The V gene lost 5 bases and the J gene lost 7 bases, with 14 bases spanning the gap. This CDR3 comprises 14 residues.

Sequences were obtained from peripheral blood. J is TRBJ2-2 and V is TRBV2, with D possibly matching TRBD1 (6 bases). The source is an older woman with COVID-19, enrolled during active disease. The CDR3 is CASSSTGWSGELFF. DNA for the CDR3: TGTGCCAGCAGTAGTACAGGGTGGAGCGGGGAGCTGTTTTTT.